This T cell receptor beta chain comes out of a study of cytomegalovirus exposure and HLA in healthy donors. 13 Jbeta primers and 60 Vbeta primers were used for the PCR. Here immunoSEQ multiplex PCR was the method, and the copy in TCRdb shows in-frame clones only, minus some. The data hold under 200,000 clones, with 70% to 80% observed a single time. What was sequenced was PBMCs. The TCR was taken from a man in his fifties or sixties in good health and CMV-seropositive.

The CDR3 region has the DNA TGTGCCAGCAGCTTGGGCAGAAACTCTGGAAACACCATATATTTT. Translated: CASSLGRNSGNTIYF. This chain joins TRBV5-8 and TRBJ1-3; no reliable D call. The CDR3 is 15 amino acids. Per germline, CDR1 SGHTS and CDR2 YDEGEE. V gave up 0 bases and J gave up 0 bases, with 7 bases separating them.